This is a list of T cell receptor beta chains from one sample in a study of cytomegalovirus exposure and HLA in healthy donors. The assay was immunoSEQ multiplex PCR, and TCRdb's table has in-frame clones only and misses some. This table holds 200,000 or so clones, 65% to 90% found once. Sequencing used PBMCs. Source of these receptors: a girl aged 10 to 17 in good health and CMV-seronegative. CDR3s include the opening cysteine and the closing phenylalanine or tryptophan. Expanded clones get a size class; other rows say once, few or many, or leave the size out.

TRBJ2-5	TRBV6-1	.	CASRGGRGSETQYF
TRBJ2-7	TRBV6-6	.	CATLLSIYEQYF
TRBJ1-1	TRBV4-1	once	CASSPMGGTNTEAFF
TRBJ1-3	TRBV4-2	.	CASSQDWGDSSGNTIYF
TRBJ1-3	TRBV4-3	once	CASSQAGTGDYNTIYF
TRBJ2-7	TRBV27	.	CASSSTRYSYEQYF
TRBJ1-2	TRBV9	.	CASSVEQGNYGYTF
TRBJ1-6	TRBV7-3	.	CASSLTPRRTGSPLHF
TRBJ2-7	TRBV2	.	CASGWDRRSYEQYF
TRBJ2-4	TRBV18	.	CASSTGQGYIQYF
TRBJ1-1	TRBV6-6	.	CASRAGKTEAFF
TRBJ2-7	TRBV14	.	CASSHPQGGGRHEQYF
TRBJ1-4	TRBV6-5	.	CASSYGGGTTNEKLFF
TRBJ1-1	TRBV21-1	.	CASSKAPWRNTEAFF
TRBJ2-7	TRBV30	.	CAWSILGYEQYF
TRBJ2-5	TRBV7-2	once	CASSVERGWETQYF
TRBJ2-7	TRBV5-6	few	CASSLVGSGNYEQYF
TRBJ1-1	TRBV5-1	few	CASSPRGGNTEAFF
TRBJ1-6	TRBV7-8	.	CASSLDSLGRRQASPLHF
TRBJ2-7	TRBV2	once	CASSDPRSYEQYF
TRBJ2-7	TRBV6-5	once	CASSYFGGWLYEQYF
TRBJ2-1	TRBV9	few	CASSVVGSGVYSEQFF
TRBJ1-1	TRBV7-3	.	CASSRGQNTEAFF
TRBJ1-4	TRBV19	.	CASSPWTGGNEKLFF
TRBJ2-3	TRBV28	once	CASSLDRGHEDTQYF
TRBJ1-2	TRBV28	.	CASSLGTGDAYGYTF
TRBJ2-3	TRBV4-2	few	CASSQVAGWTGSTDTQYF
TRBJ2-7	TRBV5-1	.	CASSLGSGVEQYF
TRBJ1-2	TRBV20-1	.	CSAGENYGYTF
TRBJ2-1	TRBV10-1	few	CASSRRESYNEQFF
TRBJ1-3	TRBV28	once	CASSFGTGSGNTIYF
TRBJ1-4	TRBV19	.	CASENRGEKLFF
TRBJ1-4	TRBV7-2	.	CASSLWRDNHGRPHEKLFF
TRBJ2-7	TRBV5-1	.	CASSLGQGNEQYF
TRBJ2-7	TRBV29-1	.	CSVENSQGAINSYEQYF
TRBJ2-7	TRBV27	.	CASSFGQGSYEQYF
TRBJ2-7	TRBV5-1	.	CASSLRGGRGEQYF
TRBJ2-7	TRBV2	.	CASRGLAGGGEQYF
TRBJ2-3	TRBV2	once	CASSEGQGFTDTQYF
TRBJ1-1	TRBV5-1	few	CASSSPGQGNTEAFF
TRBJ2-3	TRBV11-2	.	CASTAGHRTDTQYF
TRBJ2-3	TRBV25-1	.	CASSVSGGSTDTQYF
TRBJ2-1	TRBV15	.	CATSRDVVAGGLNSYNEQFF
TRBJ2-7	TRBV19	.	CASSIPGQADHEQYF
TRBJ2-3	TRBV5-1	.	CASSGGQGADTQYF